The next 25 T cell receptor beta chains were all read from a single sample in a study of blood T cell repertoires in COVID-19. Clones were read by immunoSEQ multiplex PCR, and TCRdb kept only the in-frame ones, dropping some. Of over 75,000 clones in the sample, around four fifths were seen once. Material for sequencing was peripheral blood. Receptors originate from a human donor in a cohort sampled during active COVID-19.

V and J are TRBV5-4 and TRBJ1-1; weak D call: TRBD1 (6 bases). CDR1 is SGHNT and CDR2 is YYREEE in the germline V gene (reference sequence). Trimming removed 1 base at V and 0 bases at J, with 13 bases between. CDR3 length: 16 amino acids. Written as DNA, the CDR3 is TGTGCCAGCAGCTTGCTAGGGGGGGTTATGAACACTGAAGCTTTCTTT. Protein product: CASSLLGGVMNTEAFF.

The V and J genes are TRBV18 and TRBJ2-2; 8 bases align to TRBD1. The J segment lost 5 bases and the V segment lost 4 bases, leaving 9 bases of the junction unmatched. The CDR3 contains 16 residues. The germline V gene encodes CDR1 KGHSH and CDR2 LQKENI. The CDR3 is CASSRERTGLTGELFF. As DNA, the CDR3 is TGTGCCAGCTCACGCGAACGGACAGGGCTTACCGGGGAGCTGTTTTTT.

This chain links TRBV5-1 with TRBJ2-5, with 10 bases fitting TRBD2. CDR1 is SGHRS, CDR2 YFSETQ, per germline. The CDR3 length is 18 residues. V lost 6 bases and J lost 0; bases outside the gene matches: 14. The chain's CDR3 is CASTKGTSATWYQETQYF. The CDR3, as DNA: TGCGCCAGCACCAAAGGGACTAGCGCGACTTGGTACCAAGAGACCCAGTACTTC.

The CDR3 sequence: CASSPREGSTDTQYF. As DNA, the CDR3 is TGTGCCAGCTCACCACGGGAGGGGTCGACAGATACGCAGTATTTT. This chain links TRBV18 with TRBJ2-3; TRBD2 matches 7 bases. CDR1 and CDR2 (germline): KGHSH, LQKENI. The length of the CDR3 is 15 residues. V was clipped by 1 base and J by 3 bases; unmatched bases: 4.

The chain joins TRBV10-1 to TRBJ2-1, with a weak D call TRBD1 (6 bases). CDR1 and CDR2 from the germline V gene are WNHNN and SYGVQD (reference sequence). The CDR3 has 11 residues. V was shortened by 5 bases and J by 9 bases, with 8 bases between the two germline ends. The CDR3: CASSTGFEQFF. The CDR3 region has the DNA TGCGCCAGCAGTACAGGGTTTGAGCAGTTCTTC.

This clone was recorded only once. The CDR3: CATRRLDGYTF. The CDR3 nucleotides read TGTGCCACCCGGCGACTGGATGGCTACACCTTC. This chain connects TRBV6-5 to TRBJ1-2; D gene uncertain. V was trimmed by 10 bases and J by 6 bases, leaving 12 bases between them. Germline-derived CDR1 and CDR2 are MNHEY and SVGAGI. The length of the CDR3 is 11 residues.

The chain couples TRBV14 to TRBJ2-3; 9 positions match TRBD2. Germline V gives CDR1 SGHDN, CDR2 FVKESK. The CDR3 totals 15 residues. J was trimmed by 4 bases and V by 5 bases; bases with no gene match: 7. The CDR3 spells CASSRLAGIADTQYF. CDR3 DNA sequence: TGTGCCAGCAGCAGGCTAGCGGGAATCGCAGATACGCAGTATTTT.

The V call is TRBV10-3, the J call TRBJ2-1; 8 bases agree with TRBD2. The trim removed 6 bases at V and 0 bases at J, leaving 4 bases unmatched. The CDR3 consists of 15 residues. Germline CDR1 and CDR2: ENHRY and SYGVKD. CDR3 bases: TGTGCCATCAGACCGGGGGGGACCTCCTACAATGAGCAGTTCTTC. Translated: CAIRPGGTSYNEQFF.

J is TRBJ1-1 and V is TRBV21-1; the DNA was not compared with TRBD1, the D call given in the table. TRBV21-1 is marked as a pseudogene. The CDR3 length is 23 residues. The CDR3 is CASSKAVTGTGGSPRALNTEAFF. DNA of the CDR3: TGTGCCAGCAGCAAAGCGGTCACCGGGACAGGGGGTTCCCCGAGGGCATTGAACACTGAAGCTTTCTTT.

This chain joins TRBV5-1 and TRBJ2-3; TRBD1 matches 9 bases. The CDR3 loop spans 14 amino acids. Unmatched junction bases numbered 7, after V lost 4 bases and J lost 7 bases. Germline lookup yields CDR1 SGHRS and CDR2 YFSETQ. The CDR3 DNA is TGCGCCAGCAGCCCGGACAGGGGATCGAATACGCAGTATTTT. It specifies CASSPDRGSNTQYF.

The rearrangement links TRBV18 to TRBJ2-7, with 8 bases fitting TRBD1. The V gene's germline CDR1 is KGHSH and CDR2 LQKENI. The V gene end was trimmed by 0 bases and the J gene end by 2 bases; junction bases not matched to a gene: 6. The CDR3 sequence is 16 residues long. CDR3 sequence reads: CASSPPRTGTTYEQYF. As DNA, the CDR3 is TGTGCCAGCTCACCACCTCGGACAGGGACGACCTACGAGCAGTACTTC.

The chain links TRBV6-6 to TRBJ2-2, with 10 bases aligning to TRBD1. The CDR3 sequence is 16 residues long. V was clipped by 4 bases and J by 4 bases; unmatched bases: 6. Germline assignment: CDR1 MNHNY and CDR2 SVGAGI (reference sequence). The CDR3 spells CASSSQGTGVTGELFF. As DNA, the CDR3 is TGTGCCAGCAGTTCTCAGGGGACAGGGGTCACCGGGGAGCTGTTTTTT.

This clone is a singleton in its sample. The chain has TRBV2 and TRBJ2-7; 10 bases are a match to TRBD2. The CDR3 contains 14 residues. Germline loops: CDR1 SNHLY, CDR2 FYNNEI. With V trimmed by 6 bases and J by 4 bases, 6 bases remained unmatched. Written as DNA, the CDR3 is TGTGCCAGCAGATCGACTAGCGGGTTATACGAGCAGTACTTC. It specifies CASRSTSGLYEQYF. Combining the CDR3 with reference TRBV2 and TRBJ2-7 gives the whole variable domain EPEVTQTPSHQVTQMGQEVILRCVPISNHLYFYWYRQILGQKVEFLVSFYNNEISEKSEIFDDQFSVERPDGSNFTLKIRSTKLEDSAMYFCASRSTSGLYEQYFGPGTRLTVT.

The J gene is TRBJ2-1, the V gene TRBV15; 12 bases map to TRBD2. This CDR3 spans 17 amino acids. J lost 8 bases, V lost 0 bases, and 8 bases had no gene match. Germline lookup yields CDR1 LNHNV and CDR2 YYDKDF (reference sequence). Written as DNA, the CDR3 is TGTGCCACCAGCAGAGATCTGCCTAGCGGGAGGGTCGATGAGCAGTTCTTC. This encodes CATSRDLPSGRVDEQFF.

The rearrangement joins TRBV5-4 to TRBJ2-3, with D unclear. The CDR3 contains 15 residues. Germline CDR1 reads SGHNT; CDR2 reads YYREEE (reference sequence). Deletions cut 0 bases from V and 2 bases from J, with 10 bases between. CDR3 in DNA: TGTGCCAGCAGCTTGGCCTTAGCCATCACAGATACGCAGTATTTT. Its translation: CASSLALAITDTQYF.

The chain carries TRBV19 and TRBJ1-2; perhaps TRBD1 as D (6 bases). This CDR3 comprises 16 residues. Germline V gives CDR1 LNHDA, CDR2 SQIVND (reference sequence). With 4 bases removed from V and 7 bases from J, the gap between germline ends came to 22 bases. In nucleotides, the CDR3 is TGTGCCAGTAGTACGGACAGTCAAGATATCGTCGGTGGCTACACCTTC. Translation: CASSTDSQDIVGGYTF.

This clone was seen just once. The chain couples TRBV9 to TRBJ1-6, with 7 bases matching TRBD1. CDR1 and CDR2 from the germline V gene are SGDLS and YYNGEE. The CDR3 spans 16 residues. V was clipped by 4 bases and J by 6 bases; unmatched bases: 10. The DNA for the CDR3 is TGTGCCAGCAGCCAAACAGGGGCCTTAATTAATTCACCCCTCCACTTT. Translation gives CASSQTGALINSPLHF.

The chain employs TRBV4-3 and TRBJ1-3, with 7 nucleotides matching TRBD1. The germline CDR1 and CDR2 sequences are LGHNA and YSLEER. The CDR3 covers 15 residues. The trim removed 4 bases at V and 4 bases at J, leaving 7 bases unmatched. This CDR3 is CASSPSQGGGNTIYF. The CDR3 nucleotides read TGCGCCAGCAGCCCAAGTCAGGGGGGCGGAAACACCATATATTTT.

This clone was detected only once. The rearrangement joins TRBV6-6 to TRBJ1-1; 8 bases match TRBD1. Trimming at V came to 7 bases and at J to 1 base, leaving 8 bases not matched to a gene. This CDR3 is 15 amino acids long. In germline, CDR1 is MNHNY, CDR2 SVGAGI (reference sequence). CDR3 in amino acids: CASKYFGQGNTEAFF. CDR3 bases: TGTGCCAGCAAATACTTTGGACAGGGGAACACTGAAGCTTTCTTT.

The rearrangement uses TRBV5-6 and TRBJ2-1; 8 bases agree with TRBD2. Germline V lookup: CDR1 SGHDT, CDR2 YYEEEE. The CDR3 covers 17 residues. V trimming: 3 bases; J trimming: 7 bases; junction bases outside the gene matches: 15. The CDR3 reads CASSWSLREEGRNEQFF. CDR3 DNA sequence: TGTGCCAGCAGCTGGTCGTTGCGGGAGGAAGGAAGAAATGAGCAGTTCTTC.

This clone was observed once. The genes are TRBV7-9 and TRBJ2-3; 8 positions match TRBD2. J was trimmed by 1 base and V by 7 bases; bases with no gene match: 4. The CDR3 totals 14 residues. Per the germline V gene, CDR1 is SEHNR and CDR2 is FQNEAQ (reference sequence). The CDR3 nucleotides read TGTGCCAGCATCCTTAGCGGGGGCACAGATACGCAGTATTTT. Its protein product is CASILSGGTDTQYF.

Written as DNA, the CDR3 is TGTGCCAGCTCACCGCTGAGCTCCTACAATGAGCAGTTCTTC. Its translation is CASSPLSSYNEQFF. This chain connects TRBV18 to TRBJ2-1, with D unresolved. Germline V CDR1 and CDR2: KGHSH, LQKENI. The CDR3 sequence is 14 residues long. V was shortened by 3 bases and J by 0 bases, with 6 bases between the two germline ends. Looking up the rest from reference TRBV18 and TRBJ2-1 gives the full variable domain: NAGVMQNPRHLVRRRGQEARLRCSPMKGHSHVYWYRQLPEEGLKFMVYLQKENIIDESGMPKERFSAEFPKEGPSILRIQQVVRGDSAAYFCASSPLSSYNEQFFGPGTRLTVL.

The chain recombines TRBV4-2 with TRBJ2-5; the match to TRBD1 covers 8 bases. The V and J ends lost 0 bases and 4 bases, in that order; junction bases with no gene match: 7. The CDR3 runs to 16 residues. Germline-derived CDR1 and CDR2 are LGHNA and YNFKEQ. Here the CDR3 reads CASSQDSGGDAETQYF. Here the CDR3 DNA reads TGTGCCAGCAGCCAAGATTCAGGGGGCGATGCAGAGACCCAGTACTTC.

The chain uses TRBV10-3 and TRBJ1-1; TRBD1 matches at 7 bases. Germline V gene data show CDR1 as ENHRY and CDR2 as SYGVKD. The CDR3 runs 13 residues. After removal of 4 bases from V and 3 bases from J, the junction contained 2 bases not matched to a gene. CDR3 amino acids: CAISGGGHTEAFF. CDR3 bases: TGTGCCATCAGTGGAGGGGGCCACACTGAAGCTTTCTTT.

The DNA of the CDR3 is TGTGCCAGCAACCGAGGACAGATGAACACTGAAGCTTTCTTT. This gives the protein CASNRGQMNTEAFF. The rearrangement uses TRBV9 and TRBJ1-1, with D possibly matching TRBD1 (6 bases). V was shortened by 6 bases and J by 0 bases, with 12 bases between the two germline ends. Germline CDR1 is SGDLS and CDR2 is YYNGEE. The length of the CDR3 is 14 residues.